The rows below give T cell receptor beta chains drawn from one sample of a study of T cell responses to AZD1222 COVID-19 vaccine. Profiled with immunoSEQ multiplex PCR; TCRdb holds only in-frame clones, not every one. The sample contains around 140,000 clones, approximately 85% of which appear only once. The input for sequencing was peripheral blood, taken 28 days after the second dose of the MenACWY control vaccine. The receptors come from an adult who received the MenACWY meningococcal vaccine as a control. Both conserved end residues are part of each CDR3. D genes are given only for firm matches. The size field is filled for only some rows; it gives once, few, many or a size class.

cdr3_length j_call clone_size d_call v_call cdr3_aa cdr3_nt
14 TRBJ1-5 . . TRBV7-2 CASSLATDRQPQHF TGTGCCAGCAGCTTAGCGACAGATCGTCAGCCCCAGCATTTT
16 TRBJ2-1 . TRBD2 TRBV11-2 CASSPGLAGSYNEQFF TGTGCCAGCAGCCCCGGACTAGCGGGGTCCTACAATGAGCAGTTCTTC
12 TRBJ1-1 . . TRBV12-3/TRBV12-4 CASSLLRTEAFF TGTGCCAGCAGTTTACTACGGACTGAAGCTTTCTTT
14 TRBJ1-2 . . TRBV5-5 CASDPIQGNHGYTF TGTGCCAGCGATCCAATACAGGGTAATCATGGCTACACCTTC
16 TRBJ1-5 . . TRBV27 CASSFGFGDRNQPQHF TGTGCCAGCAGTTTCGGGTTTGGCGATCGCAATCAGCCCCAGCATTTT
11 TRBJ1-2 . . TRBV12-3/TRBV12-4 CASSPFSGYTF TGTGCCAGCAGCCCCTTTTCCGGCTACACCTTC
20 TRBJ1-2 . TRBD1 TRBV5-1 CASSYEGAGTVDTSNYGYTF TGCGCCAGCAGTTACGAAGGCGCCGGGACAGTCGACACCTCTAACTATGGCTACACCTTC
15 TRBJ2-1 once TRBD2 TRBV5-1 CASSLGLAAYNEQFF TGCGCCAGCAGCTTGGGACTAGCGGCTTACAATGAGCAGTTCTTC
14 TRBJ2-3 . TRBD1 TRBV10-3 CAIKTGGDLDTQYF TGTGCCATTAAGACAGGGGGCGATTTGGATACGCAGTATTTT
13 TRBJ2-5 . . TRBV7-2 CASSLNPKETQYF TGTGCCAGCAGCTTAAACCCAAAAGAGACCCAGTACTTC
15 TRBJ1-5 . TRBD1 TRBV27 CASSLTGGASQPQHF TGTGCCAGCAGCCTGACAGGGGGCGCGAGTCAGCCCCAGCATTTT
17 TRBJ1-5 . . TRBV28 CASNPPRAYRGNQPQHF TGTGCCAGCAATCCCCCGAGGGCCTATCGAGGCAATCAGCCCCAGCATTTT
13 TRBJ1-4 . . TRBV12-3/TRBV12-4 CASNWGGNEKLFF TGTGCCAGCAACTGGGGCGGGAATGAAAAACTGTTTTTT
15 TRBJ1-1 few . TRBV18 CASSPRKAGNTEAFF TGTGCCAGCTCACCACGTAAGGCGGGGAACACTGAAGCTTTCTTT
15 TRBJ2-3 . . TRBV7-3 CASSSLGVGTDTQYF TGTGCCAGCAGCTCCCTGGGGGTAGGCACAGATACGCAGTATTTT
16 TRBJ1-1 once . TRBV7-9 CASSLSSLGYLSEAFF TGTGCCAGCAGCTTAAGTTCCCTAGGTTATCTCTCTGAAGCTTTCTTT
16 TRBJ1-3 . . TRBV6-5 CASSYYGGLPGNTIYF TGTGCCAGCAGTTACTACGGGGGGCTTCCTGGAAACACCATATATTTT
15 TRBJ1-2 once . TRBV3-1/TRBV3-2 CASSQGGGLLDGYTF TGTGCCAGCAGCCAAGGAGGGGGGCTGCTGGATGGCTACACCTTC
16 TRBJ2-2 . . TRBV11-3 CASSSYPGTSTGELFF TGTGCCAGCAGCTCCTACCCTGGGACCAGCACCGGGGAGCTGTTTTTT
15 TRBJ2-3 . TRBD2 TRBV7-9 CASSMPGGTADTQYF TGTGCCAGCAGTATGCCGGGGGGAACGGCAGATACGCAGTATTTT
16 TRBJ1-1 . . TRBV9 CASSVNGGGGGTEAFF TGTGCCAGCAGCGTCAATGGGGGGGGCGGCGGCACTGAAGCTTTCTTT
14 TRBJ1-4 . . TRBV28 CASSSTGGHEKLFF TGTGCCAGCAGTTCCACGGGGGGTCATGAAAAACTGTTTTTT
17 TRBJ1-1 . . TRBV19 CASSMWYGGSGETEAFF TGTGCCAGTAGTATGTGGTATGGTGGGTCAGGAGAAACTGAAGCTTTCTTT
17 TRBJ1-5 few . TRBV7-8 CASSALAGFYSNQPQHF TGTGCCAGCAGCGCTCTCGCTGGGTTCTATAGCAATCAGCCCCAGCATTTT
18 TRBJ2-6 . TRBD2 TRBV5-6 CASSLVLAGTSGANVLTF TGTGCCAGCAGCTTGGTATTAGCGGGGACCTCTGGGGCCAACGTCCTGACTTTC
15 TRBJ1-2 . . TRBV27 CASSLTGRYNYGYTF TGTGCCAGCAGTTTAACAGGAAGGTATAACTATGGCTACACCTTC
12 TRBJ1-1 . . TRBV28 CASRLINTEAFF TGTGCCAGCAGGCTAATAAACACTGAAGCTTTCTTT
15 TRBJ2-7 once . TRBV10-3 CAISEWQGSPYEQYF TGTGCCATCAGTGAATGGCAGGGGTCTCCCTACGAGCAGTACTTC
13 TRBJ2-7 few . TRBV3-1/TRBV3-2 CASSQQLSYEQYF TGTGCCAGCAGTCAACAATTATCCTACGAGCAGTACTTC
16 TRBJ1-1 . . TRBV21-1 CASSREEAGVTTEAFF TGTGCTTCTTCCCGGGAGGAAGCAGGGGTGACCACTGAAGCTTTCTTT
17 TRBJ1-2 . . TRBV5-1 CASSLEGSGRRSYGYTF TGCGCCAGCAGCTTGGAAGGTTCAGGAAGGCGGTCCTATGGCTACACCTTC
19 TRBJ1-6 . TRBD1 TRBV5-1 CASSLVPGTGVSYNSPLHF TGCGCCAGCAGCTTAGTCCCGGGGACAGGGGTATCCTATAATTCACCCCTCCACTTT
12 TRBJ1-2 . . TRBV9 CASSVGIYGYTF TGTGCCAGCAGCGTAGGGATCTATGGCTACACCTTC
17 TRBJ2-7 . . TRBV6-2/TRBV6-3 CASSHGGRGDNFYEQYF TGTGCCAGCAGTCACGGGGGTCGCGGGGATAATTTCTACGAGCAGTACTTC
13 TRBJ1-1 . . TRBV29-1 CSVEPSRNTEAFF TGCAGCGTTGAGCCCAGTAGGAACACTGAAGCTTTCTTT
15 TRBJ1-6 . TRBD1 TRBV27 CASSFGTGEPSPLHF TGTGCCAGCAGTTTCGGGACAGGGGAGCCTTCACCCCTCCACTTT
16 TRBJ1-2 . . TRBV5-1 CASSRGVGRTHYGYTF TGCGCCAGCAGCCGCGGAGTCGGACGGACACACTATGGCTACACCTTC
15 TRBJ1-5 . TRBD1 TRBV6-5 CASSPLGQPNQPQHF TGTGCCAGCAGCCCCCTGGGACAGCCCAATCAGCCCCAGCATTTT
12 TRBJ2-5 . . TRBV12-3/TRBV12-4 CASSGLVETQYF TGTGCCAGCAGCGGGCTTGTGGAGACCCAGTACTTC
15 TRBJ2-5 . . TRBV3-1/TRBV3-2 CASSLQRAGGETQYF TGTGCCAGCAGCCTCCAAAGGGCAGGCGGAGAGACCCAGTACTTC
15 TRBJ2-7 . . TRBV9 CASSVNPRRAYEQYF TGTGCCAGCAGCGTAAATCCCCGTCGGGCCTACGAGCAGTACTTC
12 TRBJ1-1 . . TRBV7-9 CASSFTYSEAFF TGTGCCAGCAGCTTCACCTATTCTGAAGCTTTCTTT
15 TRBJ2-3 . . TRBV5-1 CASSSLDYLVDTQYF TGCGCCAGCAGCTCCCTGGACTATCTTGTAGATACGCAGTATTTT
16 TRBJ1-2 . TRBD1 TRBV19 CASSPGQGTGGYGYTF TGTGCCAGTAGTCCGGGACAGGGGACAGGGGGATATGGCTACACCTTC
14 TRBJ2-7 . . TRBV27 CASSRGTSYYEQYF TGTGCCAGCAGCCGAGGAACATCCTACTACGAGCAGTACTTC
17 TRBJ1-1 once . TRBV4-3 CASSQDGVNLGDTEAFF TGCGCCAGCAGCCAAGATGGCGTAAACCTGGGGGACACTGAAGCTTTCTTT
15 TRBJ1-1 . TRBD1 TRBV9 CASSVTTGMNTEAFF TGTGCCAGCAGCGTCACGACAGGGATGAACACTGAAGCTTTCTTT
16 TRBJ2-2 . TRBD2 TRBV7-3 CASSFSLAGSTGELFF TGTGCCAGCAGCTTTAGTCTAGCGGGCAGCACCGGGGAGCTGTTTTTT
14 TRBJ1-6 . . TRBV5-4 CASSFGGKNSPLHF TGTGCCAGCAGCTTTGGGGGCAAGAATTCACCCCTCCACTTT
13 TRBJ1-2 . . TRBV4-3 CASSQGGTSGYTF TGCGCCAGCAGCCAAGGCGGGACTAGTGGCTACACCTTC
15 TRBJ2-3 . TRBD2 TRBV7-2 CASSPLTSAADTQYF TGTGCCAGCAGCCCCCTGACTAGCGCGGCAGATACGCAGTATTTT
16 TRBJ2-1 . TRBD1 TRBV6-5 CASSYSGTGVYNEQFF TGTGCCAGCAGTTATTCCGGGACAGGGGTGTACAATGAGCAGTTCTTC
13 TRBJ2-3 . . TRBV9 CASSVDQTDTQYF TGTGCCAGCAGCGTGGACCAGACAGATACGCAGTATTTT
15 TRBJ2-2 . . TRBV2 CASSFQGRGAGELFF TGTGCCAGCAGTTTTCAGGGCAGGGGGGCCGGGGAGCTGTTTTTT
14 TRBJ1-4 . . TRBV7-7 CASSLVSQFEKLFF TGTGCCAGCAGCTTAGTCTCCCAATTTGAAAAACTGTTTTTT